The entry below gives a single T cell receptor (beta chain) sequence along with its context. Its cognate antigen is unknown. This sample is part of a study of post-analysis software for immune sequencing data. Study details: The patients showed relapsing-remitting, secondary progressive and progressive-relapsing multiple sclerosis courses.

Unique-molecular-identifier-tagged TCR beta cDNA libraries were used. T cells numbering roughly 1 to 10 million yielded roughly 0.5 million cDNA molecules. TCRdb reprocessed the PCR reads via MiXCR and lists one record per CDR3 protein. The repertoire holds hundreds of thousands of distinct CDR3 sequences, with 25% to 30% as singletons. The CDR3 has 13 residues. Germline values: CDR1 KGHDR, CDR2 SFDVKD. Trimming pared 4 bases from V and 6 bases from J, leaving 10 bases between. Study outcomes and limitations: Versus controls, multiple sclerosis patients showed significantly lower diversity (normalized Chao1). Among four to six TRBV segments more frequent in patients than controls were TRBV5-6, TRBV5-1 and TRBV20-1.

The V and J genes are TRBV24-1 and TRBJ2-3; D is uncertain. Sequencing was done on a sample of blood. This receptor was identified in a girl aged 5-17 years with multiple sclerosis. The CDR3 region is CATSDSVYDTQYF. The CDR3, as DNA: TGTGCCACCAGTGACTCCGTGTACGATACGCAGTATTTT.